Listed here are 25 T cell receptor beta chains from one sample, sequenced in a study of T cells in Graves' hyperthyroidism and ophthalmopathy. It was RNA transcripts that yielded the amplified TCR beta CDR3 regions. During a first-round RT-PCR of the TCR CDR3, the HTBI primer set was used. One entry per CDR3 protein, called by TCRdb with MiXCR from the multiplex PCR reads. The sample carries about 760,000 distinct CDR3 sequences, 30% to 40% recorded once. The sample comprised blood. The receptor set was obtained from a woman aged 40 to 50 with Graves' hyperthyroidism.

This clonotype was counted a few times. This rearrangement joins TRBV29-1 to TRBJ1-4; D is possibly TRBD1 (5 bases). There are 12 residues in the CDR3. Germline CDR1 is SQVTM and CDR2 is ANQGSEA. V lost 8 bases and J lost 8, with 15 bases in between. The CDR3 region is CSLGDGREKLFF. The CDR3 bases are TGCAGCTTGGGGGACGGTCGGGAAAAACTGTTTTTT.

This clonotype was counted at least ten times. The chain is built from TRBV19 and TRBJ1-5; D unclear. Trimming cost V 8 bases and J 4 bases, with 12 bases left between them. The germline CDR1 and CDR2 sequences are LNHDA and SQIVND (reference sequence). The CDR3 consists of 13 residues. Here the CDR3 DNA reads TGTGCCAGTGGCTTGGTAGCGAATCAGCCCCAGCATTTT. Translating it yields CASGLVANQPQHF.

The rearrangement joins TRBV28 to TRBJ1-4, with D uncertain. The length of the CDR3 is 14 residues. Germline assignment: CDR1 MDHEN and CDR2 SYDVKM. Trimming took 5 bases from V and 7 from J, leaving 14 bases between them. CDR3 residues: CASSPTQPSEKLFF. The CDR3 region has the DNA TGTGCCAGCAGTCCCACCCAGCCCTCTGAAAAACTGTTTTTT.

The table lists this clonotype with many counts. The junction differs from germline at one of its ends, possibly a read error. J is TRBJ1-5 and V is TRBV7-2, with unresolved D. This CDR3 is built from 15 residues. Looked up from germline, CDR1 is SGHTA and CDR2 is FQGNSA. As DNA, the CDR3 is TGCGCCAGCAGCCCGGACCGATATAGCAATCAGCCCCAGCATTTT. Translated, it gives CASSPDRYSNQPQHF.

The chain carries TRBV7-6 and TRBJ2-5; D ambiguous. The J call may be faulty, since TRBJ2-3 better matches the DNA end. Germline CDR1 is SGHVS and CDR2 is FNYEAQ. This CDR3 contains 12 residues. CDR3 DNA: TGTGCCAGCAGTCCTAGTGGGGATACGCAGTATTTT. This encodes CASSPSGDTQYF.

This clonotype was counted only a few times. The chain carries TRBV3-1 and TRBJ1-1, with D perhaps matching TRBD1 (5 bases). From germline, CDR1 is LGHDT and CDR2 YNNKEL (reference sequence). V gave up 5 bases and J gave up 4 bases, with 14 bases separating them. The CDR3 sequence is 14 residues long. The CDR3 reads CASSARLGVTEAFF. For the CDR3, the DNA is TGTGCCAGCAGCGCGCGTCTAGGGGTCACTGAAGCTTTCTTT.

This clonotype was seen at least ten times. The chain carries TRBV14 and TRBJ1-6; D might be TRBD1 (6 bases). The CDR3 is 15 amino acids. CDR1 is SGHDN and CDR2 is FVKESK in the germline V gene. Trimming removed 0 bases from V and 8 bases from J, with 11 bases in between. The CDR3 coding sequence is TGTGCCAGCAGCCAAGAACAGGGATCGGATTCACCCCTCCACTTT. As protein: CASSQEQGSDSPLHF.

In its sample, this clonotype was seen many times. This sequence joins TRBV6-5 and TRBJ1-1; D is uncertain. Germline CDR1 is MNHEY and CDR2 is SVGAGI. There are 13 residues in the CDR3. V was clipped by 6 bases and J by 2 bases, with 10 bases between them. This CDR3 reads CASRARLNTEAFF. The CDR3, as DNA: TGTGCCAGCAGGGCGAGGTTAAACACTGAAGCTTTCTTT.

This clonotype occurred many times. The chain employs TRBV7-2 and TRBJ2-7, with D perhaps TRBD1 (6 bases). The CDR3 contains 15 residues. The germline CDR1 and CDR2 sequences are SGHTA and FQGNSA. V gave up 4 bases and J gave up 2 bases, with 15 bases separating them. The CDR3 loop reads CASSSKQGWAYEQYF. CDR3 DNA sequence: TGTGCCAGCAGCTCTAAACAGGGTTGGGCCTACGAGCAGTACTTC.

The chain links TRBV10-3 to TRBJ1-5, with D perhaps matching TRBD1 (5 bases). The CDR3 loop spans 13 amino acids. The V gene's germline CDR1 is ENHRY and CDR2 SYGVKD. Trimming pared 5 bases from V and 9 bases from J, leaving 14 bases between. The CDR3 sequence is CAISPQGSGPQHF. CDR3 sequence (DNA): TGTGCCATCAGTCCCCAGGGATCGGGGCCCCAGCATTTT.

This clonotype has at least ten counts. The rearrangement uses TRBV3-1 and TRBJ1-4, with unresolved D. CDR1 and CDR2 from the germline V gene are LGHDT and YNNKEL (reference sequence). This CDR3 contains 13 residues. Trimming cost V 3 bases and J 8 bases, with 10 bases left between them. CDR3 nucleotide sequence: TGTGCCAGCAGCCAGGGCTATGGCGAAAAACTGTTTTTT. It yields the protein CASSQGYGEKLFF.

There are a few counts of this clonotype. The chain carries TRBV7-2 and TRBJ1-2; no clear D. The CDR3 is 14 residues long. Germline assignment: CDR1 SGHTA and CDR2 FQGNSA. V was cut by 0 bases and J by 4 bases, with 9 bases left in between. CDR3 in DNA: TGTGCCAGCAGCTTAGCCGGAGGCGGCTATGGCTACACCTTC. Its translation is CASSLAGGGYGYTF.

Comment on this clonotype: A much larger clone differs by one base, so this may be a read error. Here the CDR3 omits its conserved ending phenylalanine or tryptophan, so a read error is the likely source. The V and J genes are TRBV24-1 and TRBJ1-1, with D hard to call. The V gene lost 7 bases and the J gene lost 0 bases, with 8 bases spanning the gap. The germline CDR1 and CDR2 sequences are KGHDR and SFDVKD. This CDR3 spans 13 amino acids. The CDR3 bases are TGTGCCACCAGGGACTTCATGAACACTGAAGCTTTCCTT. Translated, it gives CATRDFMNTEAFL.

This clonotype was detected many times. The CDR3 loop reads CSVGVSGNTIYF. CDR3 in DNA: TGCAGCGTTGGGGTCTCTGGAAACACCATATATTTT. This chain links TRBV29-1 with TRBJ1-3; D not resolved. The CDR3 extends over 12 amino acids. Germline V gene sequence: CDR1 SQVTM, CDR2 ANQGSEA. V gave up 4 bases and J gave up 0 bases, with 4 bases separating them. The entire variable domain, with the rest obtained from reference TRBV29-1 and TRBJ1-3, is as follows: SAVISQKPSRDICQRGTSLTIQCQVDSQVTMMFWYRQQPGQSLTLIATANQGSEATYESGFVIDKFPISRPNLTFSTLTVSNMSPEDSSIYLCSVGVSGNTIYFGEGSWLTVV.

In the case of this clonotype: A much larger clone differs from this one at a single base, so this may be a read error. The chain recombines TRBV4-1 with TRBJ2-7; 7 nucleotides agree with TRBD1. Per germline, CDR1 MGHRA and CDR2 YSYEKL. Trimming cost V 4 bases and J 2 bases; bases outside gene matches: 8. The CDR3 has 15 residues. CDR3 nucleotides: TGCGCCAGCAGCCGAATTGACAGGGAAGCCTACGAGCAGTACTTC. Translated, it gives CASSRIDREAYEQYF.

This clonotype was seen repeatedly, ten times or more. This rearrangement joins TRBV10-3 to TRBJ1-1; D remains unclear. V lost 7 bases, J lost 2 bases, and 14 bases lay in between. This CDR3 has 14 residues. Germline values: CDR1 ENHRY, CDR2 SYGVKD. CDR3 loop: CAIKAYRSNTEAFF. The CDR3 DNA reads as TGTGCCATCAAGGCCTATCGATCAAACACTGAAGCTTTCTTT.

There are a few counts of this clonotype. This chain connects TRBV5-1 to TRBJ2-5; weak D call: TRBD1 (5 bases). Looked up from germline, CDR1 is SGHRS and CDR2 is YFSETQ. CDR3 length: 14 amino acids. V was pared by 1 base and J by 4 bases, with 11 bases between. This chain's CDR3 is CASSLTQGLETQYF. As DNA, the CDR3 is TGCGCCAGCAGCTTGACCCAGGGTCTAGAGACCCAGTACTTC.

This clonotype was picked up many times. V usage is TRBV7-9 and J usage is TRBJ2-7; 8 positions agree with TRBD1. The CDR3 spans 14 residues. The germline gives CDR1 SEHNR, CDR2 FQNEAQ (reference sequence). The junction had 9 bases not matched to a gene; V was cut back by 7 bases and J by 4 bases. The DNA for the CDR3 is TGTGCCAGCAACTCGGACAGGGCCCGGTACGAGCAGTACTTC. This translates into CASNSDRARYEQYF.

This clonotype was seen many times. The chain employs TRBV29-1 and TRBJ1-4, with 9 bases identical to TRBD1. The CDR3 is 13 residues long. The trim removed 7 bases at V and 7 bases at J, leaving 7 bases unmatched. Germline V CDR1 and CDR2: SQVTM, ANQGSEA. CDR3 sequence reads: CSAGRGQGEKLFF. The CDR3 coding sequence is TGCAGCGCCGGAAGGGGACAGGGTGAAAAACTGTTTTTT.

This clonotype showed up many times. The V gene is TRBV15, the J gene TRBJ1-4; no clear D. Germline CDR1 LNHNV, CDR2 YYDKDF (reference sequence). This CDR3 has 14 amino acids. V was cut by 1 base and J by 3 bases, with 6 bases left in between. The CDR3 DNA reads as TGTGCCACCAGCAGAGCTAGGTCTAATGAAAAACTGTTTTTT. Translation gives CATSRARSNEKLFF. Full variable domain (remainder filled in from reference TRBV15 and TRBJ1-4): DAMVIQNPRYQVTQFGKPVTLSCSQTLNHNVMYWYQQKSSQAPKLLFHYYDKDFNNEADTPDNFQSRRPNTSFCFLDIRSPGLGDTAMYLCATSRARSNEKLFFGSGTQLSVL.

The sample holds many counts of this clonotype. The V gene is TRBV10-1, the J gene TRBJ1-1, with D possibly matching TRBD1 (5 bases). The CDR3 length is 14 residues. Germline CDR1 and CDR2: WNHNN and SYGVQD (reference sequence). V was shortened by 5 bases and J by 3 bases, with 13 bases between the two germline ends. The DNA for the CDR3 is TGCGCCAGCAGTCGTGGGACTCGGTACACTGAAGCTTTCTTT. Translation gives CASSRGTRYTEAFF.

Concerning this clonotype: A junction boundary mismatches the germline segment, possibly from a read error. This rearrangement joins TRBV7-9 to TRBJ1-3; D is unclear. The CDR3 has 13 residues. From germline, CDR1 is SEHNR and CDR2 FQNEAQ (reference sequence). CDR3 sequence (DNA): TGTGCCAGCAGTCCTGGCTCTGGAGACACCATATATTTT. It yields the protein CASSPGSGDTIYF.

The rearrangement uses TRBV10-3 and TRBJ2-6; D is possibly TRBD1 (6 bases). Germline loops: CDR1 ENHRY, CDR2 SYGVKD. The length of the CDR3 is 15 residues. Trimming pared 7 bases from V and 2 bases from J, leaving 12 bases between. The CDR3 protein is CAINPSGAGANVLTF. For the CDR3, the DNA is TGTGCCATCAACCCGTCAGGGGCTGGGGCCAACGTCCTGACTTTC.

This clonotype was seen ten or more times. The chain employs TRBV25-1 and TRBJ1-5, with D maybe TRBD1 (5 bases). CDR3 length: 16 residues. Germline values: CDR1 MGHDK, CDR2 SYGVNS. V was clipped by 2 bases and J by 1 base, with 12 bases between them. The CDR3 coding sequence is TGTGCCAGCAGTGAAGCCCAGGGACGGAGCAATCAGCCCCAGCATTTT. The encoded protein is CASSEAQGRSNQPQHF.

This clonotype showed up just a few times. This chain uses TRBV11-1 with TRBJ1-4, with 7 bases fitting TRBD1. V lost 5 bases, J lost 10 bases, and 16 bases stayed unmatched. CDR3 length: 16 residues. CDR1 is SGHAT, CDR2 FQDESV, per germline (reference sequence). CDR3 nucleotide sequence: TGTGCCAGCAGCACCTTCGGACAGGTACAAAGCGGAAAACTGTTTTTT. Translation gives CASSTFGQVQSGKLFF.